There are a few counts of the clone carrying this T cell receptor beta chain. The antigen remains unidentified. The record originates from a study of T cell repertoires in cytomegalovirus infection. Across the whole study: Well-studied HLA-B-restricted epitopes and recently identified HLA-C-restricted epitopes of CMV were both used in the study.

TCRdb re-called the reads with MiXCR, one entry per CDR3 protein. In the table there are fewer than 1,000,000 distinct CDR3 sequences, less than 40% of which are singletons. Study-wide results and limits: Ex vivo, HLA-C-restricted CMV-specific TCR beta clonotypes prevailed over the rest of the response.

With 6 bases removed from V and 6 bases from J, the gap between germline ends came to 23 bases. The germline V gene encodes CDR1 MNHEY and CDR2 SVGEGT. The CDR3 spans 17 residues. This specimen consisted of cultured CD8+ T cells from PBMCs, obtained from culture after CMV antigen stimulation. This TCR came from a human donor in good health (CMV status not recorded). Some clones in this sample may be carry-over from other donors' samples. This chain joins TRBV6-2 or TRBV6-3 and TRBJ1-4; D remains unclear. In nucleotides, the CDR3 is TGTGCCAGCAGCTCTATCGCAATCAGGAGGAAGGATGAAAAACTGTTTTTT. It codes for CASSSIAIRRKDEKLFF.